Sequencing of this T cell receptor (beta chain) was carried out in a study of shared clonotypes between healthy human individuals (dated by TCRdb to about 2020). Broadly, across the study: A few men and a couple of women, aged 18 to 49 years, made up the cohort. Per donor, three plates each were used for CD4 naive and CD4 memory, two for CD8 naive, and one for CD8 memory. To estimate repertoire size and how much clonotypes are shared between individuals, the study performed deep sequencing of blood TCR repertoires from five healthy adults. Libraries were prepared and TCR repertoires were sequenced by different laboratories using diverse techniques, in order to increase sequencing depth and limit assay-specific biases. Between about 0.8 and 9 billion PBMCs per donor were obtained by leukapheresis. Study-wide conclusions, independent of this receptor: Rarefaction of sorted-subset datasets indicated incomplete sequencing despite the large sequencing depth. Sampling was restricted to blood, and TCR repertoires in tissues likely differ from the TCR repertoires found in blood. The genetic and exposure-history diversity represented was limited by the small number of donors. Larger estimated clonotype richness was generally found for naive subsets than for memory subsets. Compared with non-shared clonotypes, the clonotypes found in all four sorted-subset donors had higher generation probabilities. About 5% of naive CD4, around 3.6% of naive CD8, 2.3% of memory CD4, and 0.35% to 0.5% of memory CD8 clonotypes were shared across several donors. Pairwise subsampling led to the expectation that sequencing depth would affect the degree of clonotype sharing among donors.

The donors were healthy, HIV-negative adults who had no recently reported acute infections or vaccinations. All donors were Caucasian adults living in Nashville, Tennessee, USA. CD4+ T cells were enriched through magnetic negative selection, after which naive cells were positively selected on CD45RA and the remaining negative fraction served as the memory subset. Blood was collected by leukapheresis, and PBMCs were isolated by Ficoll-Histopaque density gradient centrifugation and then cryopreserved in liquid nitrogen vapor phase. Analytical flow cytometry was used to check the purity and quantity of every magnetically sorted T cell population. From each sorted fraction, genomic DNA was isolated and quantified by UV absorbance on a Nanodrop 2000c. The table lists this clone with a count of one. There is no known antigen for this receptor. Base qualities are not recorded, but no much larger clone differs from it by a single base.

TCR CDR3 regions were amplified from genomic DNA by multiplex PCR using the deep immunoSEQ assay. Genomic DNA extracted from each cell subset was distributed evenly over all wells of several immunoSEQ 96-well plates, and each plate served as one replicate. For sorted subsets, approximately 0.2 ug of genomic DNA, equivalent to around 30,000 T cell genomes, went into each replicate PCR. Purified libraries were quantified with a Qubit 3.0 fluorometer, sized on a Bioanalyzer 2100, and re-quantified with the KAPA Library Quantification kit. A separate single-read 150-cycle Illumina NextSeq 550 flow cell was used to sequence each immunoSEQ 96-well plate. The source study handled its data this way. Because only junctional sequences without quality scores were contained in the immunoSEQ output, filtering matching that applied to full-length reads could not be performed. Sequences were annotated with PyIR, a Python wrapper for IgBLAST v1.9, using IMGT germline references to assign V/J genes and CDR3. Reads were filtered out if the reads had weak V/J assignments (E-value above 1e-6), no CDR3, stop codons, out-of-frame junctions, or ambiguous translated residues. V3J clonotypes were defined as sequences sharing the same inferred V gene, J gene, and CDR3 amino acid sequence. The percentage overlap between two repertoires was calculated by dividing the number of shared unique clonotypes by the size of the smaller repertoire. Repertoire richness was assessed with RTK rarefaction, the Chao1 estimator, and Recon v2.1 estimates of unobserved clonotypes. OLGA was used to compute generation probabilities for all TCRbeta clonotypes that the gDNA method yielded from a few donors. What TCRdb holds here is the immuneACCESS table cut down to in-frame rearrangements. Part of the clones is not present; checked against another copy, under half of the missing clones reflect an unresolved V gene, and the others are unexplained. D and trimming were read from the DNA, whereas the V and J calls and clone size are those reported in that table. Counted in this sample were about 660,000 clones; approximately 74% of them appeared once. The ten most abundant clones make up 1.5% to 2% of the sample.

V is reduced by 1 base and J by 1 base, leaving a spacing of 13 bases between them. According to the germline V gene (reference sequence), CDR1 reads MNHEY and CDR2 reads SMNVEV. From cysteine to phenylalanine, the CDR3 is 17 amino acids long. CDR3 DNA is the only sequence kept; it has 51 bases, read in frame from the first base. The TCR was taken from a woman in her 30s in good health. Sequenced material: memory CD4+ T cells sorted from blood. The cell subset or site label of this sample denotes: CD45RA-negative fraction. The chain uses TRBV27 and TRBJ2-2; TRBD2 is a possible D gene, resting on 6 matching bases. The CDR3 in this case is CASSLLRETLNTGELFF. The DNA is as follows: TGTGCCAGCAGTTTATTACGGGAGACGCTGAACACCGGGGAGCTGTTTTTT.